The present T cell receptor (beta chain) was sequenced within a study of blood T cell repertoires in COVID-19. Data came from immunoSEQ multiplex PCR; TCRdb stores just in-frame clones and leaves some out. This table holds under 200,000 clones, roughly 80% found once. CDR3 length: 14 residues. Germline CDR1 SGHNT, CDR2 YYREEE (reference sequence). With 4 bases clipped from V and 4 bases from J, the junction kept 5 bases outside the gene matches. The sample was PBMCs or T cells enriched from blood (not recorded which). The TCR sequence derives from a woman in her sixties or seventies with acute COVID-19. The V gene is TRBV5-4, the J gene TRBJ2-7; TRBD1 matches at 10 bases. Here the CDR3 DNA reads TGTGCCAGCAGCGGCGACAGGGGGCCGTACGAGCAGTACTTC. This sequence encodes CASSGDRGPYEQYF.